The 7 T cell receptor beta chains presented below share a single source sample, sequenced in a study of OX40 agonist ivuxolimab in advanced cancers. Sequenced by immunoSEQ multiplex PCR; TCRdb stores in-frame clones only, minus some. The table records approximately 70,000 clones, roughly four fifths of them present only once. The sample was CD4+ or CD8+ T cells sorted from blood, taken in a trial of the OX40 agonist ivuxolimab. The receptors originated from an adult with an advanced solid tumor such as melanoma, head and neck, liver or kidney cancer.

The chain couples TRBV9 to TRBJ2-5; D is possibly TRBD2 (6 bases). Germline lookup yields CDR1 SGDLS and CDR2 YYNGEE. V was trimmed by 3 bases and J by 2 bases, leaving 14 bases between them. This CDR3 contains 15 residues. DNA of the CDR3: TGTGCCAGCAGCGCCCGAGGAGGGACGCAAGAGACCCAGTACTTC. Encoded protein: CASSARGGTQETQYF.

In this sample, this clone turned up once. The rearrangement joins TRBV15 to TRBJ2-3, with 13 positions matching TRBD2. CDR3 size: 17 residues. The germline V gene has CDR1 LNHNV and CDR2 YYDKDF (reference sequence). J lost 4 bases, V lost 0 bases, and 4 bases had no gene match. This CDR3 is CATSRDYGLAGADTQYF. In DNA, the CDR3 is TGTGCCACCAGCAGAGACTATGGACTAGCGGGAGCAGATACGCAGTATTTT.

J is TRBJ1-1 and V is TRBV7-6; D gene unclear. Germline CDR1 SGHVS, CDR2 FNYEAQ. This CDR3 contains 13 residues. Trimming left V 1 base short and J 5 bases short, with 8 bases between. CDR3 protein: CASSLEYGTEAFF. The CDR3 DNA reads as TGTGCCAGCAGCTTAGAGTACGGGACTGAAGCTTTCTTT.

The rearrangement joins TRBV18 to TRBJ1-5; 8 positions match TRBD1. CDR3 length: 16 residues. The junction had 10 bases not matched to a gene; V was cut back by 2 bases and J by 7 bases. Per the germline V gene, CDR1 is KGHSH and CDR2 is LQKENI. DNA of the CDR3: TGTGCCAGCTCACCAAAAGGGACAGGTAGAATGCAGCCCCAGCATTTT. Encoded protein: CASSPKGTGRMQPQHF.

The V call is TRBV6-5, the J call TRBJ2-5; weak D call: TRBD1 (5 bases). The CDR3 covers 15 residues. Deletions cut 5 bases from V and 5 bases from J, with 18 bases between. The V gene's germline CDR1 is MNHEY and CDR2 SVGAGI. Here the CDR3 reads CASSQGRVRRETQYF. As DNA, the CDR3 is TGTGCCAGCAGTCAGGGCAGGGTCCGTAGGGAGACCCAGTACTTC.

The chain couples TRBV7-9 to TRBJ2-7; TRBD1 aligns across 8 bases. V gave up 4 bases and J gave up 6 bases; unmatched junction bases: 5. CDR3 length: 13 residues. Germline CDR1 and CDR2: SEHNR and FQNEAQ (reference sequence). The CDR3, as DNA: TGTGCCAGCAGCTCCTCCAGGGGGCCCGAGCAGTACGTC. Its translation is CASSSSRGPEQYV.

The chain links TRBV11-2 to TRBJ2-7, with 8 bases fitting TRBD2. Germline V gene lookup returns CDR1 SGHAT and CDR2 FQNNGV. With V trimmed by 8 bases and J by 6 bases, 15 bases remained unmatched. This CDR3 spans 15 amino acids. The CDR3 loop reads CASSPPGTRSGEQYF. In DNA, the CDR3 is TGTGCCAGCTCTCCGCCCGGGACTAGATCAGGCGAGCAGTACTTC.